This note documents a single T cell receptor (beta chain) sequence. Naive CD8 populations comprised CD45RO-negative cells positively selected for CCR7, excluding terminally differentiated effector memory CD45RA+ cells. The CDR3 is 13 residues long. CDR1 and CDR2 (germline): MNHEY, SMNVEV (reference sequence). Trimming took 1 base from V and 9 from J, leaving 10 bases between them. This specimen comes from a study of shared clonotypes between healthy human individuals. Profiled with immunoSEQ multiplex PCR; TCRdb holds only in-frame clones, not every one. The sample yields approximately 2,000,000 clones, about 93% seen once.

The TCR was taken from a man between 18 and 29 years old in good health. Some clones in this sample may be carry-over from other donors' samples. This chain connects TRBV27 to TRBJ1-5; D not resolved. Sequencing was carried out using naive CD8+ T cells from PBMCs. The CDR3 nucleotides read TGTGCCAGCAGTTTATTCCTCCGAGGGCCCCAGCATTTT. Amino acids: CASSLFLRGPQHF.